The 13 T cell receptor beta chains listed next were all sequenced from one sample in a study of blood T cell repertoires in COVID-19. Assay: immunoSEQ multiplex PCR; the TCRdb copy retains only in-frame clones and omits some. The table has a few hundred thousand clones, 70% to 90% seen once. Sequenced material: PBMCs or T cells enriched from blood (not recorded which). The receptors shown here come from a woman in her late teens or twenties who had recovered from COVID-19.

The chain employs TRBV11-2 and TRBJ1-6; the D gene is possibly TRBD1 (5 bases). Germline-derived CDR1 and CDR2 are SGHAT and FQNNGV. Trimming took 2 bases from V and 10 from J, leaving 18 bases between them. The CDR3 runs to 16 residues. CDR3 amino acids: CASSLPRGGGGSPLHF. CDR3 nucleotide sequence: TGTGCCAGCAGCTTACCCCGAGGCGGGGGAGGATCACCCCTCCACTTT.

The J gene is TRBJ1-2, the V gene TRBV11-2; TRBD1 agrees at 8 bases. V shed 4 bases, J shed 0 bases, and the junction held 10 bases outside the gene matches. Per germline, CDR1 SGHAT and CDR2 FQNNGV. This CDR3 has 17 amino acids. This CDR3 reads CASSSRTDRVTNYGYTF. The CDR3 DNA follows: TGTGCCAGCAGCTCTAGGACGGACAGGGTTACTAACTATGGCTACACCTTC.

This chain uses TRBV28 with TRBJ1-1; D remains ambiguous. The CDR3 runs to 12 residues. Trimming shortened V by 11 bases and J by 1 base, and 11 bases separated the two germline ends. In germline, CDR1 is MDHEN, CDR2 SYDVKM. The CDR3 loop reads CAAGERNTEAFF. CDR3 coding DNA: TGTGCCGCGGGAGAGAGGAACACTGAAGCTTTCTTT.

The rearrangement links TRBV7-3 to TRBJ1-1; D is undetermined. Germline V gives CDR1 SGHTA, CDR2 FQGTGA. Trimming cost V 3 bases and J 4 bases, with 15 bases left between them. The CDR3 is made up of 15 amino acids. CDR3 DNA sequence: TGTGCCAGCAGCTTGAGTCCAGAACCGGGCACTGAAGCTTTCTTT. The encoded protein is CASSLSPEPGTEAFF.

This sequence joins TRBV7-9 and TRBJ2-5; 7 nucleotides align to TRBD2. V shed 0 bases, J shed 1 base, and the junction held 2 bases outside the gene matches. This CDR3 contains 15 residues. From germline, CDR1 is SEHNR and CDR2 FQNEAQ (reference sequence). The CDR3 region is CASSLAGGFQETQYF. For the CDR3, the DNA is TGTGCCAGCAGCTTAGCGGGGGGGTTCCAAGAGACCCAGTACTTC.

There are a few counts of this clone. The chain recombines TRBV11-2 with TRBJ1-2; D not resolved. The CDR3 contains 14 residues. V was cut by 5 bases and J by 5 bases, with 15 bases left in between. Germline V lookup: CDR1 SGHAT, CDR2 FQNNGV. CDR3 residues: CASSTSSEGYGYTF. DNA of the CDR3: TGTGCCAGCAGCACCAGCTCGGAGGGATATGGCTACACCTTC.

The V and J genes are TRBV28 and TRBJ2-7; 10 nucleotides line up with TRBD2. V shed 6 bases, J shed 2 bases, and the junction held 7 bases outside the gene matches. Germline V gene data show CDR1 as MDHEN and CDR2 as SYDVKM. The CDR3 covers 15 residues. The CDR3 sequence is CASRATSGTTYEQYF. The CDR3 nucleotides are TGTGCCAGCAGAGCCACTAGCGGGACAACCTACGAGCAGTACTTC.

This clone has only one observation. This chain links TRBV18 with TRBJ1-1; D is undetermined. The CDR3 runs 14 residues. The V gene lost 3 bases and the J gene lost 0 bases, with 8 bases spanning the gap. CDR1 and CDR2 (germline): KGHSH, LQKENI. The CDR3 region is CASSPGLVNTEAFF. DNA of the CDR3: TGTGCCAGCTCACCGGGCTTGGTGAACACTGAAGCTTTCTTT.

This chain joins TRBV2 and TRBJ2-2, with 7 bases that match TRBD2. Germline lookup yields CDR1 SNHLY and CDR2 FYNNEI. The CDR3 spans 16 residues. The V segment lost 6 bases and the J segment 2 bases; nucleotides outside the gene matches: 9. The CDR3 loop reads CASRDQAGVNTGELFF. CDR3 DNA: TGTGCCAGCAGGGACCAGGCGGGAGTCAACACCGGGGAGCTGTTTTTT.

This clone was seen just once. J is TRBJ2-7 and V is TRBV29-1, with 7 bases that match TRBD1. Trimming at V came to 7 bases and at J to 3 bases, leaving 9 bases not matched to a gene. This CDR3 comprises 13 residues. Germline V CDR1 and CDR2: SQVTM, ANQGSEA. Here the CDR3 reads CSGDRGYRYEQYF. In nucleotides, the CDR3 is TGCAGCGGGGACAGAGGGTACCGCTACGAGCAGTACTTC.

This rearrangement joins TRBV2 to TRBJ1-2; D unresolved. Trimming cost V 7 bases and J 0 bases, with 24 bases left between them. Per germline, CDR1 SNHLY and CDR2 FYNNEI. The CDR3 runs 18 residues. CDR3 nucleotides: TGTGCCAGCACATCGCTGTCCGGGATGTTGGCCGCTAACTATGGCTACACCTTC. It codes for CASTSLSGMLAANYGYTF.

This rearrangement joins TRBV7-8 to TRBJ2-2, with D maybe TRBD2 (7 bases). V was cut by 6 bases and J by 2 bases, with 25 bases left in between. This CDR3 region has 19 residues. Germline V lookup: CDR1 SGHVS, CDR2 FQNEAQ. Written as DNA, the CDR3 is TGTGCCAGCAGGACACGAATTATAGGGGGAGGGCCAAACACCGGGGAGCTGTTTTTT. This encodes CASRTRIIGGGPNTGELFF.

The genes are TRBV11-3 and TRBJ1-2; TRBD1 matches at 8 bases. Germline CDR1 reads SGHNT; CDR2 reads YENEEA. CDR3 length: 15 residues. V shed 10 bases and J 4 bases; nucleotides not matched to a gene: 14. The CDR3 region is CAIVFRTGRPYGYTF. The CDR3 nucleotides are TGTGCCATCGTGTTTAGGACAGGGAGGCCCTATGGCTACACCTTC.